This T cell receptor (beta chain) was obtained from a study of neurological immune-mediated disorders. Notes on the study in general: Whereas HTLV-1-associated myelopathy showed the most TCR clonal expansion, multiple sclerosis showed the least, with levels below those of healthy controls.

Regarding time point: technical triplicate 2. This clonotype was counted ten times or more. Its antigen is unidentified. The cDNA was generated through 5'RACE incorporating 10-nucleotide random UMIs. TCRdb independently ran MiXCR on the 5' RACE reads; one entry per CDR3 protein. The sample lists fewer than 40,000 distinct CDR3 sequences, roughly 14% seen once, with approximately 5.6% in the top ten. The sequence came from a female donor with HTLV-1-associated myelopathy (HAM/TSP). Sequenced: CD4+ T cells from blood.

The CDR3 DNA is TGCGCCAGCAGCGAGGACCAACGACACACAGATACGCAGTATTTT. Translation gives CASSEDQRHTDTQYF. This chain links TRBV4-1 with TRBJ2-3; D remains unclear. Germline lookup yields CDR1 MGHRA and CDR2 YSYEKL. Trimming removed 5 bases from V and 2 bases from J, with 14 bases in between. The CDR3 is 15 amino acids.